This entry describes one T cell receptor (beta chain). The sample comes from a study of blood T cell repertoires in COVID-19. The overall study: The United States, Italy and Spain were the sources of the acute and convalescent COVID-19 samples.

Under the authors' procedure: The authors estimated nucleated cell counts from reference gene primer amplification. Measured with immunoSEQ multiplex PCR; TCRdb has only the in-frame clones, and not every one. That table supplies the V and J calls and clone size; D and trimming were determined from the DNA. The sample shows almost 250,000 clones, approximately 85% of them seen only once. Living in 24 US areas, the participants were between roughly 18 and 90 years of age. The receptor was derived from a woman between 50 and 59 years old with acute COVID-19. Sequencing used PBMCs or T cells enriched from blood (not recorded which).

CDR3 amino acids: CASSGGHPTNEKLFF. In DNA form, the CDR3 reads TGCGCCAGCAGCGGGGGACACCCAACTAATGAAAAACTGTTTTTT. The V gene is TRBV5-1, the J gene TRBJ1-4, with D possibly matching TRBD1 (6 bases). The germline V gene has CDR1 SGHRS and CDR2 YFSETQ. The CDR3 is 15 amino acids. The ends were cut back, 4 bases at V and 0 bases at J, with 10 bases in the middle.